These 14 T cell receptor beta chains share one sample of origin, sequenced in a study of blood T cells in healthy people across ages. A second PCR, run for roughly 7 to 11 cycles, used a sample-barcoded 5' primer plus a J-beta primer mix. One entry per CDR3 protein results from TCRdb running MiXCR on the 5' RACE reads. The sample carries approximately 2,000,000 distinct CDR3 sequences, about two fifths recorded once. Sequencing input: blood. The receptor set was obtained from a human donor in good health.

This clonotype has just a few counts. This sequence joins TRBV5-1 and TRBJ2-7; D is uncertain. The end of the DNA is better explained by TRBJ2-4, so the J call may be wrong. From germline, CDR1 is SGHRS and CDR2 YFSETQ. The CDR3 totals 16 residues. The CDR3 sequence: CASSLDPGYGKNIQYF. CDR3 DNA sequence: TGCGCCAGCAGCTTGGATCCCGGCTATGGCAAAAACATTCAGTACTTC.

Only a few counts were recorded for this clonotype. The chain joins TRBV28 to TRBJ2-3; 7 bases align to TRBD1. This CDR3 spans 12 amino acids. After removal of 6 bases from V and 9 bases from J, the junction contained 6 bases not matched to a gene. Germline values: CDR1 MDHEN, CDR2 SYDVKM. CDR3 residues: CASSTDRLTQYF. For the CDR3, the DNA is TGTGCCAGCAGCACGGACAGGTTAACGCAGTATTTT. Full variable domain (rest looked up from reference TRBV28 and TRBJ2-3): DVKVTQSSRYLVKRTGEKVFLECVQDMDHENMFWYRQDPGLGLRLIYFSYDVKMKEKGDIPEGYSVSREKKERFSLILESASTNQTSMYLCASSTDRLTQYFGPGTRLTVL.

The sample holds a few counts of this clonotype. The rearrangement uses TRBV6-5 and TRBJ2-7; the D is unclear. The CDR3 has 16 amino acids. Germline V lookup: CDR1 MNHEY, CDR2 SVGAGI. The V end was cut by 0 bases, the J end by 2 bases, with 14 bases between. CDR3 amino acids: CASSYSIGVTTYEQYF. The CDR3 bases are TGTGCCAGCAGTTACTCGATTGGGGTAACTACCTACGAGCAGTACTTC.

The V call is TRBV5-1, the J call TRBJ2-2, with D unclear. The CDR3 totals 14 residues. The germline gives CDR1 SGHRS, CDR2 YFSETQ. Between the trimmed V and J ends, which lost 4 bases and 0 bases, there was a span of 7 bases. CDR3 sequence (DNA): TGCGCCAGCAGCCATGGGTCGAACACCGGGGAGCTGTTTTTT. It codes for CASSHGSNTGELFF.

This clonotype was detected a few times. This sequence joins TRBV15 and TRBJ2-4; D is uncertain. The germline gives CDR1 LNHNV, CDR2 YYDKDF (reference sequence). V lost 5 bases to trimming and J lost 2 bases, with 16 bases between them. The CDR3 has 16 residues. The CDR3 DNA sequence: TGTGCCACCAGCTCGCCACCCTGGGTAACCAAAAACATTCAGTACTTC. Translated, it gives CATSSPPWVTKNIQYF.

This clonotype was picked up a small number of times. The chain uses TRBV6-4 and TRBJ2-1; 13 bases align to TRBD2. The CDR3 has 16 residues. V was pared by 1 base and J by 3 bases, with 0 bases of the junction left unmatched. CDR1 is MRHNA, CDR2 SNTAGT, per germline. The CDR3 loop reads CASSDWTSGGYNEQFF. DNA of the CDR3: TGTGCCAGCAGTGACTGGACTAGCGGGGGCTACAATGAGCAGTTCTTC.

Only a few counts were recorded for this clonotype. The rearrangement uses TRBV6-6 and TRBJ1-4; no definite D call. The CDR3 totals 15 residues. The V gene's germline CDR1 is MNHNY and CDR2 SVGAGI (reference sequence). V was clipped by 5 bases and J by 0 bases, with 10 bases between them. DNA of the CDR3: TGTGCCAGCAGTACCATGCGGACAACTAATGAAAAACTGTTTTTT. As protein: CASSTMRTTNEKLFF.

V gene TRBV6-1 combines with J gene TRBJ1-4, with a possible D match to TRBD1 (5 bases). V was shortened by 4 bases and J by 3 bases, with 18 bases between the two germline ends. The germline CDR1 and CDR2 sequences are MNHNS and SASEGT. There are 17 residues in the CDR3. The CDR3 nucleotides are TGTGCCAGCAGTGCGGGACGGCCGCTGGCGGCTAATGAAAAACTGTTTTTT. Protein: CASSAGRPLAANEKLFF.

This chain uses TRBV7-9 with TRBJ2-7, with TRBD1 matching 9 bases. This CDR3 is 12 amino acids long. V lost 5 bases to trimming and J lost 6 bases; unmatched junction nucleotides: 2. Germline values: CDR1 SEHNR, CDR2 FQNEAQ (reference sequence). This CDR3 is CASSVQGAEQYF. DNA of the CDR3: TGTGCCAGCAGCGTACAGGGGGCCGAGCAGTACTTC. Complete variable domain (other parts from reference TRBV7-9 and TRBJ2-7): DTGVSQNPRHKITKRGQNVTFRCDPISEHNRLYWYRQTLGQGPEFLTYFQNEAQLEKSRLLSDRFSAERPKGSFSTLEIQRTEQGDSAMYLCASSVQGAEQYFGPGTRLTVT.

V gene TRBV7-2 combines with J gene TRBJ2-5, with a weak D call TRBD1 (6 bases). The germline gives CDR1 SGHTA, CDR2 FQGNSA. The CDR3 is made up of 15 amino acids. V was cut by 5 bases and J by 5 bases, with 18 bases left in between. The CDR3: CASSTRQDGMETQYF. The CDR3 DNA sequence: TGTGCCAGCAGCACTCGACAGGACGGGATGGAGACCCAGTACTTC.

In its sample, this clonotype was seen a few times. V is TRBV18 and J is TRBJ2-7; D is perhaps TRBD1 (5 bases). V dropped 3 bases and J dropped 0 bases, with 9 bases sitting between them. This CDR3 region has 14 residues. Germline CDR1 is KGHSH and CDR2 is LQKENI. CDR3 residues: CASSPQGDSYEQYF. The CDR3 nucleotides read TGTGCCAGCTCACCTCAGGGCGACTCCTACGAGCAGTACTTC.

The rearrangement uses TRBV27 and TRBJ2-1; 8 nucleotides match TRBD2. The ends lost 3 bases at V and 4 bases at J; junction bases unmatched: 8. This CDR3 has 16 residues. Germline values: CDR1 MNHEY, CDR2 SMNVEV (reference sequence). As DNA, the CDR3 is TGTGCCAGCAGTTTTAAAGCGGGGGATTGGTACAATGAGCAGTTCTTC. Residues: CASSFKAGDWYNEQFF.

This clonotype turned up a few times. As DNA, the CDR3 is TGCGCCAGCAGCTTGGCCGAGTATAGCACAGATACGCAGTATTTT. Its protein is CASSLAEYSTDTQYF. V is TRBV5-1 and J is TRBJ2-3, with no clear D. The V gene lost 0 bases and the J gene lost 0 bases, with 8 bases spanning the gap. The germline V gene encodes CDR1 SGHRS and CDR2 YFSETQ. The CDR3 is 15 amino acids.

A remark on this clonotype: A single base separates this from a much larger clone, so it may be a read error. The rearrangement links TRBV5-1 to TRBJ2-7, with D possibly called TRBD1 or TRBD2 (5 bases each). Germline V gene data show CDR1 as SGHRS and CDR2 as YFSETQ. The CDR3 runs 15 residues. CDR3 protein: CTSSLLGDLSYEQYF. DNA of the CDR3: TGCACCAGCAGCTTACTGGGGGACCTCTCCTACGAGCAGTACTTC.